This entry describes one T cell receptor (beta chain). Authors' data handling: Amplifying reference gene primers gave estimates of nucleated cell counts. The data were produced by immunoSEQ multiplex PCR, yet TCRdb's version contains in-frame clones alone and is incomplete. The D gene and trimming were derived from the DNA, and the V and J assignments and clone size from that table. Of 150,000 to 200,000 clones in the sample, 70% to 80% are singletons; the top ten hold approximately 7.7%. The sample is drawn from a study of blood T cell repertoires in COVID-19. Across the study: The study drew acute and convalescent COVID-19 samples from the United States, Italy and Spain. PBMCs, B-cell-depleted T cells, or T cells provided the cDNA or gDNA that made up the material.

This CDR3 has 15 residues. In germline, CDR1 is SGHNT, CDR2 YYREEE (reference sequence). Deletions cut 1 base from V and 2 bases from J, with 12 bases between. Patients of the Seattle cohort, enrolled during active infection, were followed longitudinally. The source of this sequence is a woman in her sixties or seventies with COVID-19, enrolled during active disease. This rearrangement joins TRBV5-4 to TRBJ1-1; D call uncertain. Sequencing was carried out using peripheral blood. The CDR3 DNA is TGTGCCAGCAGCTTGTTAGCTGACGGCAACACTGAAGCTTTCTTT. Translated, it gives CASSLLADGNTEAFF.